These 9 T cell receptor beta chains originate from one sample sequenced in a study of cytomegalovirus exposure and HLA in healthy donors. The PCR used 60 Vbeta and 13 Jbeta primers. Using immunoSEQ multiplex PCR, the repertoire was profiled, and TCRdb retains in-frame clones only, with some absent. The repertoire has 200,000 to 300,000 clones, roughly 73% of them found once; the top ten carry 0.4% to 0.6%. The sequencing sample was made of PBMCs. The receptors were gathered from a boy aged 5-17 years in good health and CMV-seronegative.

This chain links TRBV15 with TRBJ1-2; 9 bases fit TRBD1. The CDR3 is 12 amino acids. V lost 9 bases, J lost 8 bases, and 7 bases stayed unmatched. Germline CDR1 reads LNHNV; CDR2 reads YYDKDF (reference sequence). The CDR3 DNA reads as TGTGCCACGGAATCCACAGGGGGCGGCTACACCTTC. It yields the protein CATESTGGGYTF.

V and J are TRBV4-1 and TRBJ2-7, with TRBD2 identical over 7 bases. The trim removed 0 bases at V and 2 bases at J, leaving 4 bases unmatched. This CDR3 contains 15 residues. CDR1 is MGHRA, CDR2 YSYEKL, per germline. CDR3 in amino acids: CASSQEWGGTYEQYF. The DNA of the CDR3 is TGCGCCAGCAGCCAAGAGTGGGGGGGAACCTACGAGCAGTACTTC.

This clone was seen once. The J gene is TRBJ2-2, the V gene TRBV7-6, with TRBD2 matching 7 bases. Germline assignment: CDR1 SGHVS and CDR2 FNYEAQ. V shed 2 bases and J 6 bases; nucleotides not matched to a gene: 6. The CDR3 extends over 15 amino acids. Written as DNA, the CDR3 is TGTGCCAGCAGCTTAAGGGACCGGGGGGCCGGGGAGCTGTTTTTT. Amino acid sequence: CASSLRDRGAGELFF.

The CDR3 nucleotides are TGTGCCAGCAGCTTTGGGACAGGGGGAAATGAAGCTTTCTTT. Amino acids: CASSFGTGGNEAFF. J is TRBJ1-1 and V is TRBV7-9; TRBD1 matches 11 bases. The V and J ends lost 3 bases and 7 bases, in that order; junction bases with no gene match: 4. This CDR3 comprises 14 residues. Germline CDR1 SEHNR, CDR2 FQNEAQ (reference sequence). The full variable domain, its missing parts supplied by reference TRBV7-9 and TRBJ1-1, is DTGVSQNPRHKITKRGQNVTFRCDPISEHNRLYWYRQTLGQGPEFLTYFQNEAQLEKSRLLSDRFSAERPKGSFSTLEIQRTEQGDSAMYLCASSFGTGGNEAFFGQGTRLTVV.

This sequence joins TRBV10-3 and TRBJ2-3; maybe TRBD2 (6 bases). Germline loops: CDR1 ENHRY, CDR2 SYGVKD. Trimming stripped 10 bases from V and 0 bases from J, with 23 bases between. CDR3 length equals 17 residues. CDR3 nucleotides: TGTGCCACAACGATTTTGGGGCTAGCGTCTAGCACAGATACGCAGTATTTT. This codes for CATTILGLASSTDTQYF.

The chain links TRBV6-1 to TRBJ1-1; TRBD1 matches at 9 bases. V gave up 6 bases and J gave up 2 bases; unmatched junction bases: 4. CDR3 length equals 14 residues. Germline assignment: CDR1 MNHNS and CDR2 SASEGT. Written as DNA, the CDR3 is TGTGCCAGCAGAGACAGGGGGTTTAACACTGAAGCTTTCTTT. It translates to CASRDRGFNTEAFF.

J is TRBJ1-2 and V is TRBV25-1; TRBD1 matches at 10 bases. Germline V gene sequence: CDR1 MGHDK, CDR2 SYGVNS. The CDR3 is 12 residues long. Losses at the gene ends were 5 bases for V and 10 bases for J; bases not matched to a gene: 4. The CDR3: CASSYGTGAYTF. The CDR3, as DNA: TGTGCCAGCAGTTATGGGACAGGGGCCTACACCTTC.

A note on this clone: At one of its ends the junction is not consistent with the germline gene, which may arise from a read error. V is TRBV7-7 and J is TRBJ1-2; TRBD1 aligns across 8 bases. This CDR3 has 14 residues. Germline CDR1 SSHAT, CDR2 FNYEAQ (reference sequence). CDR3 bases: TGTGCTAGCAGCCTCAGGACAGGGAACTATGGCTACACCTTC. This gives the protein CASSLRTGNYGYTF.

Comments on this clone: Other DNA sequences in this sample translate to the same CDR3. J is TRBJ2-2 and V is TRBV7-3; D possibly corresponds to TRBD2 (6 bases). V was shortened by 2 bases and J by 5 bases, with 6 bases between the two germline ends. The CDR3 loop spans 13 amino acids. The germline gives CDR1 SGHTA, CDR2 FQGTGA. For the CDR3, the DNA is TGTGCCAGCAGCTTAGGGGGGACCGGGGAGCTGTTTTTT. Translation gives CASSLGGTGELFF.